A selection of T cell receptor beta chains follows, all from one sample in a study of CD8+CD57+ T cells in acquired aplastic anemia. From the reads, TCRdb called clonotypes with MiXCR, one entry per CDR3 protein. This sample has 150,000 to 200,000 distinct CDR3 sequences, with 71% found just once. Source material: sorted CD4+, CD8+, or CD8+CD57+ T cells (not recorded which) from PBMCs. The receptors come from a human donor with aplastic anemia. CDR3s include the opening cysteine and the closing phenylalanine or tryptophan. A D gene is named only where the DNA matches it firmly. Clone size is given for some rows only: seen once, a few or many times, or a class if the clone is expanded.

CASSDTFSYNEQFF	TGTGCCAGCAGTGATACCTTCTCCTACAATGAGCAGTTCTTC	TRBV2	TRBJ2-1	.	.
CASSLGRVDSPLHF	TGTGCCAGCAGCTTAGGGCGGGTAGATTCACCCCTCCACTTT	TRBV7-8	TRBJ1-6	.	.
CSAVVEVGTEAFF	TGCAGTGCCGTGGTTGAGGTGGGCACTGAAGCTTTCTTT	TRBV20-1	TRBJ1-1	.	.
CATSERNTIYF	TGTGCCACCAGTGAACGAAACACCATATATTTT	TRBV24-1	TRBJ1-3	.	few
CASSEGQGGQPQHF	TGTGCCAGCAGCGAAGGACAGGGAGGACAGCCCCAGCATTTT	TRBV6-4	TRBJ1-5	TRBD1	many
CASSSADQYEQYF	TGCGCCAGCAGCTCCGCCGATCAATACGAGCAGTACTTC	TRBV5-1	TRBJ2-7	.	.
CSAIDLAGEVDTQYF	TGCAGTGCTATTGATCTAGCGGGAGAAGTAGATACGCAGTATTTT	TRBV20-1	TRBJ2-3	TRBD2	.
CASRRTVFTPSHF	TGTGCCAGCAGAAGGACAGTATTCACCCCTTCCCACTTT	TRBV13	TRBJ1-6	.	.
CASSSGAGNEQFF	TGTGCCAGCAGTAGCGGGGCCGGCAATGAGCAGTTCTTC	TRBV25-1	TRBJ2-1	TRBD2	.
CASTIYPSDNSPLHF	TGTGCCAGCACCATTTACCCGAGCGATAATTCACCCCTCCACTTT	TRBV6-2/TRBV6-3	TRBJ1-6	.	.
CASSVERLAGAGEQYF	TGTGCCAGCAGCGTAGAGCGGCTAGCGGGAGCGGGGGAGCAGTACTTC	TRBV9	TRBJ2-7	TRBD2	.
CSARSGAGNNSPLHF	TGCAGTGCTAGATCAGGGGCGGGTAATAATTCACCCCTCCACTTT	TRBV20-1	TRBJ1-6	.	.
CASSRFREGRTEAFF	TGTGCCAGCAGTCGCTTTAGGGAGGGACGAACTGAAGCTTTCTTT	TRBV2	TRBJ1-1	.	once
CASSEGVGQGSGAFF	TGTGCCAGCAGCGAGGGGGTGGGACAGGGTTCTGGAGCTTTCTTT	TRBV6-4	TRBJ1-1	TRBD1	once
CASSRSGNTIYF	TGTGCCAGCAGTAGATCTGGAAACACCATATATTTT	TRBV14	TRBJ1-3	.	.
CATSDLQTADEQFF	TGTGCCACCAGTGATTTGCAGACTGCCGATGAGCAGTTCTTC	TRBV24-1	TRBJ2-1	.	many
CAISGDPTGGTYEQYF	TGTGCCATCAGTGGGGACCCGACAGGGGGGACCTACGAGCAGTACTTC	TRBV10-3	TRBJ2-7	TRBD1	.
CASFFGDGDTGELFF	TGTGCCAGCTTTTTTGGGGACGGCGACACCGGGGAGCTGTTTTTT	TRBV12-3/TRBV12-4	TRBJ2-2	.	.
CASTPDRGFTEAFF	TGTGCCAGCACCCCGGACAGGGGTTTCACTGAAGCTTTCTTT	TRBV6-2/TRBV6-3	TRBJ1-1	TRBD1	.
CASSASDREGTGELFF	TGTGCCAGCAGTGCGTCGGACAGGGAGGGCACCGGGGAGCTGTTTTTT	TRBV28	TRBJ2-2	.	few
CASSQTGPNTEAFF	TGCGCCAGCAGCCAAACCGGGCCTAACACTGAAGCTTTCTTT	TRBV10-2	TRBJ1-1	.	.
CAISDKGNTEAFF	TGTGCCATCAGTGATAAGGGGAACACTGAAGCTTTCTTT	TRBV10-3	TRBJ1-1	.	.
CSARKGPQNTGELFF	TGCAGTGCTAGAAAGGGGCCGCAGAACACCGGGGAGCTGTTTTTT	TRBV20-1	TRBJ2-2	.	once
CASSLYVTGTSSGNTIYF	TGCGCCAGCAGCTTGTATGTCACAGGGACAAGCTCTGGAAACACCATATATTTT	TRBV5-1	TRBJ1-3	.	.
CASSLSDRGRNSPLHF	TGCGCCAGCAGTCTCTCAGACAGGGGGCGAAATTCACCCCTCCACTTT	TRBV4-3	TRBJ1-6	TRBD1	once
CASSSQGSLAEAFF	TGTGCCAGCAGCTCACAGGGTTCGCTCGCTGAAGCTTTCTTT	TRBV7-9	TRBJ1-1	.	few
CASHPGGGETQYF	TGTGCCAGTCACCCGGGGGGTGGAGAGACCCAGTACTTC	TRBV7-8	TRBJ2-5	TRBD2	.
CASSYTVHEQFF	TGTGCCAGCAGTTACACCGTGCATGAGCAGTTCTTC	TRBV6-1	TRBJ2-1	.	.
CASSQGGGEADTQYF	TGTGCCAGCAGCCAAGGAGGGGGTGAGGCAGATACGCAGTATTTT	TRBV4-2	TRBJ2-3	.	.
CASSANHRQSTYEQYF	TGTGCCAGCAGCGCCAACCACAGACAGTCCACCTACGAGCAGTACTTC	TRBV12-3/TRBV12-4	TRBJ2-7	.	.
CSVAGGSSYEQYF	TGCAGCGTCGCAGGGGGTAGCTCCTACGAGCAGTACTTC	TRBV29-1	TRBJ2-7	TRBD1	many
CASSSLFGRDGDTDTQYF	TGTGCCAGCAGCTCACTCTTTGGGAGGGACGGAGACACAGATACGCAGTATTTT	TRBV5-4	TRBJ2-3	TRBD2	.
CSGRGADDTIYF	TGCAGTGGAAGGGGGGCGGACGACACCATATATTTT	TRBV20-1	TRBJ1-3	.	.
CASSLGEGGTEAFF	TGTGCCAGCAGCTTGGGGGAGGGGGGCACTGAAGCTTTCTTT	TRBV7-9	TRBJ1-1	.	.
CASSLALAGDTQYF	TGTGCCAGCAGCTTAGCGCTAGCGGGGGATACGCAGTATTTT	TRBV7-6	TRBJ2-3	TRBD2	.
CASSPYNTGDTQYF	TGTGCCAGCAGCCCATACAATACGGGAGATACGCAGTATTTT	TRBV5-4	TRBJ2-3	.	.
CSVEVRQYEQFF	TGCAGCGTTGAAGTACGTCAGTATGAGCAGTTCTTC	TRBV20-1	TRBJ2-1	.	.
CASSEWTGSNSPLHF	TGTGCCAGCAGTGAATGGACAGGGTCGAACTCACCCCTCCACTTT	TRBV25-1	TRBJ1-6	TRBD1	.
CASSLVIPNTEAFF	TGTGCCAGCAGCTTAGTGATCCCGAACACTGAAGCTTTCTTT	TRBV7-9	TRBJ1-1	.	.
CASSSKRERSRGAVF	TGCGCCAGCAGCTCTAAGCGGGAGAGGAGCCGGGGAGCTGTTTTT	TRBV5-1	TRBJ2-2	TRBD2	.
CASSFRALSSGKDNEQFF	TGTGCCAGCAGTTTTCGGGCTCTGTCTAGCGGAAAAGACAATGAGCAGTTCTTC	TRBV12-5	TRBJ2-1	TRBD2	.
CASSESRGKRYEQFF	TGTGCCAGCAGTGAATCTCGGGGGAAGCGGTATGAGCAGTTCTTC	TRBV2	TRBJ2-1	.	.
CASSLGSSGNTIYF	TGTGCCAGCAGTTTAGGTAGCTCTGGAAACACCATATATTTT	TRBV11-2	TRBJ1-3	.	.
CASSWDRGKDEQFF	TGCGCCAGCAGCTGGGACAGGGGAAAGGATGAGCAGTTCTTC	TRBV10-2	TRBJ2-1	TRBD1	many
CASSLSWNPTFGTEAFF	TGTGCCAGCAGCTTATCCTGGAATCCTACTTTTGGGACTGAAGCTTTCTTT	TRBV7-9	TRBJ1-1	.	few
CASSLGSGVGAQETQYF	TGTGCCAGCAGCTTGGGATCAGGTGTGGGGGCGCAAGAGACCCAGTACTTC	TRBV5-4	TRBJ2-5	.	once
CASSESKGLADTQYF	TGTGCCAGCAGTGAATCTAAAGGACTAGCAGATACGCAGTATTTT	TRBV6-4	TRBJ2-3	TRBD2	.
CASSADRVYGYTF	TGCGCCAGCAGCGCGGACAGGGTATATGGCTACACCTTC	TRBV5-1	TRBJ1-2	TRBD1	.
CASSAQIGRDTQYF	TGTGCCAGCAGTGCCCAAATAGGCAGAGATACGCAGTATTTT	TRBV2	TRBJ2-3	.	.
CASSVGLAGGAEQYF	TGTGCCAGCAGCGTAGGACTAGCGGGAGGGGCCGAGCAGTACTTC	TRBV7-9	TRBJ2-7	TRBD2	.
CASSNGTMNTGELFF	TGTGCCAGTAGTAACGGGACAATGAACACCGGGGAGCTGTTTTTT	TRBV19	TRBJ2-2	.	many
CASSSGGYTF	TGTGCCAGTTCCTCCGGTGGCTACACCTTC	TRBV19	TRBJ1-2	.	.
CASSDGRGAHNEQFF	TGTGCCAGCAGTGACGGGCGGGGGGCGCACAATGAGCAGTTCTTC	TRBV6-4	TRBJ2-1	TRBD2	.
CASSSGLAGGEQETQYF	TGTGCCAGCAGCTCGGGACTAGCGGGGGGCGAGCAGGAGACCCAGTACTTC	TRBV7-8	TRBJ2-5	TRBD2	.
CSASGGGGQDTQYF	TGCAGTGCTAGTGGGGGCGGGGGCCAGGATACGCAGTATTTT	TRBV20-1	TRBJ2-3	.	.
CSARVQDLEDFF	TGCAGTGCTAGAGTACAAGATCTTGAAGATTTCTTT	TRBV20-1	TRBJ1-1	.	.
CASSFTSGTDTQYF	TGCGCCAGCAGCTTTACTAGCGGGACAGATACGCAGTATTTT	TRBV5-1	TRBJ2-3	TRBD2	.
CASSLREGPQFF	TGTGCCAGCAGCTTGCGGGAGGGTCCCCAGTTCTTC	TRBV7-2	TRBJ2-1	TRBD2	.